The clone carrying this T cell receptor (beta chain) was detected ten times or more. This specimen comes from a study of human T cells and chemical hapten exposure. The time point denotes: patch test 2, 6 weeks after DPC sensitization. Treatment noted: therapeutic diphenylcyclopropenone sensitization with weekly scalp DPC. Unfractionated whole blood served as the source for total RNA extraction. TCRdb reprocessed the RACE reads via MiXCR and lists one record per CDR3 protein. The sample gives tens of thousands of distinct CDR3 sequences, less than 8% of which show up once; about 1.5% is in the top ten. The CDR3 is 12 residues long. Trimming took 6 bases from V and 8 from J; bases not matched to a gene: 4.

The sample in question was whole blood, obtained in connection with sensitization to the hapten diphenylcyclopropenone (DPC). The gene calls are TRBV12-3 or TRBV12-4 and TRBJ2-3; 8 positions match TRBD1. The TCR comes from a woman aged 30 to 39 with alopecia areata. Some clones in this sample may be carry-over from other donors' samples. The CDR3 sequence: CASSQGAGTQYF. The CDR3 DNA reads as TGTGCCAGCAGCCAGGGGGCAGGTACGCAGTATTTT.